This T cell receptor beta chain originates from a study of graft-versus-host responses after intestinal transplantation (dated by TCRdb to the early 2020s). Regarding the study in general: Multivisceral, liver-intestinal, or isolated intestinal transplants were received by the recipients. Anti-thymocyte globulin induction was given to all recipients, followed by maintenance tacrolimus and steroids for approximately 3 years. Bulk TCR-beta CDR3 sequencing was used to track graft-versus-host and host-versus-graft alloreactive T cell clones in the graft, circulation and bone marrow after intestinal transplantation. Alloreactive clones were identified by sequencing pre-transplant mixed lymphocyte reaction products and comparing these products with unstimulated pre-transplant donor and recipient T cells. Of the 20 to 25 intestinal transplant recipients enrolled in the cohort, one of whom was a retransplant, a few patients without pretransplant specimens were excluded. Donor T cell macrochimerism was defined as a peak of at least 4% donor T cells among recipient peripheral blood mononuclear cells. Rather than going through the commercial service, samples from a few later patients were sequenced in-house on an Illumina MiSeq and processed with MiXCR.

Regarding this clone: Its cognate antigen has yet to be identified. No base quality values were provided; no much bigger clone lies one nucleotide off.

To isolate intraepithelial and lamina propria lymphocytes from graft specimens, dithiothreitol, EDTA incubations and collagenase D digestion were used. Bulk TCR-beta sequencing was performed on serial intestinal graft biopsy specimens collected as late as 600 days after transplant. General conclusions and limits of the study: Patients with donor T cell macrochimerism had high GvH to HvG T cell clonal ratios in their allografts. GvH clones were detected in recipient bone marrow, and some of these GvH clones were observed earlier in ileal mucosa or blood, consistent with an intestinal mucosal origin. The conclusions were limited by the relatively low number and heterogeneity of the intestinal transplant patients. Peak levels of circulating GvH clones were associated with declines in HvG clones early after transplant.

The CDR3 numbers 15 residues from cysteine through phenylalanine. Here the CDR3 DNA is all that survives: 45 bases in frame from base 1. V is shortened by 1 base, J by 3 bases, and the region joining them spans 12 bases. The germline V gene yields SGDLS for CDR1 and YYNGEE for CDR2. Library generation was performed with the immunoSEQ multiplex PCR assay. For most patients, genomic DNA was subjected to high-throughput TCR-beta CDR3 sequencing by Adaptive Biotechnologies. From the authors' description of their analysis: Adaptive's ImmunoSEQ software supplied the TCR sequencing data for 15 to 20 patients, while MiXCR and VDJtools were used to process three other patients. CDR3 nucleotide sequences shared between donor and recipient were removed because their origin could not be assigned. At least 2-fold expansion over unstimulated cells and a minimum CFSE-low frequency of 0.002% (template counts) or 0.001% (read counts) were required for clones to be classified as alloreactive. Clones detected in sequenced pre-transplant spleen, lymph node, or MLR CFSE-low populations of the donor or recipient were defined as mappable. The cumulative frequency of alloreactive clones was calculated as a percentage of all sequences, weighted by copy number. Sourced from immuneACCESS, this table was stored by TCRdb with only in-frame sequences that have V and J called. A share of the clones is absent; for the studies checked, an unresolved V gene accounts for under half, and the remainder has no known explanation. V, J and clone size were drawn from that table, and D and trimming were deduced from the DNA. The sample has just under 65,000 clones on record, roughly 89% of them singletons. The ten most abundant clones make up roughly 1.7% of the sample.

This receptor was identified in a human patient who received an intestinal transplant, so some T cells may come from the graft donor. Source: ileum tissue, taken 357 days after transplant. The chain was built from TRBV9 and TRBJ2-3, with TRBD1 perhaps the D gene, on 5 matching bases. The CDR3 protein: CASSVFPDKTDTQYF. The DNA sequence is as follows: TGTGCCAGCAGCGTATTCCCGGACAAGACAGATACGCAGTATTTT.